This entry is about one T cell receptor beta chain. This clone's antigen is unknown. Within one base of it there is no much larger clone, and no base qualities were kept. Reading the label with the study, this specimen's time point is: approximately 25 months on ibrutinib. For TCR beta library preparation, approximately 2 micrograms of genomic DNA were extracted from the cryopreserved PBMCs. Longitudinal blood samples from CLL patients receiving ibrutinib monotherapy were subjected to high-throughput TCR beta sequencing. The patients took part in an open-label, single-center phase 2 trial of ibrutinib monotherapy. The goal of deep resolution MiSeq sequencing was a depth between 1 in 1 million and 1 in 200,000 T cells, and coverage averaged 10x per clonotype. The immunoSEQ hsTCRB Kit was used to generate TCR beta libraries. The authors' analysis ran thus. ImmunoSEQ Data Assistant and ImmunoSEQ Analyzer were used for data analysis, and V, D and J genes were assigned according to IMGT definitions. Clonality was computed as one minus normalized Shannon entropy of productive rearrangement frequencies, ranging from 0 to 1. Only overrepresented clonotypes making up at least 0.05% of the repertoire of each patient were included in the public clonotype analysis. Thirteen repertoires from age-matched healthy donors, obtained from immuneACCESS, served as clonality controls. The table was pulled from immuneACCESS by TCRdb, which kept in-frame rearrangements only. Such tables lose some clones; where checked, under half of the loss comes from unresolved V genes, and the rest has no known cause. V and J calls and clone size are as listed in that table; D and trimming were resolved from the DNA. This sample lists some 150,000 clones; about 78% were detected once. 5.1% of the sample lies in the top ten.

The entry originates in a study of cytotoxic CD8 clonotypes in ibrutinib-treated CLL (dated by TCRdb to the early 2020s). Background on the whole study: The cohort was composed of around twelve relapsed/refractory and about 15 treatment-naive patients; IGHV unmutated status was identified in some 17 patients. Response samples were taken after a median of 12 months on treatment, ranging from roughly 6 to 36 months. Longitudinal samples were obtainable from about 30% of the roughly 86 participants in the trial. All remission and progressive disease samples were collected while patients were still receiving ibrutinib. An average of 255,043 productive templates and roughly 94,000 productive rearrangements was obtained per sample. Partial responses were observed in 24 patients and complete responses in 2; after a median follow-up of around 68 months, remission was maintained in around 14 patients and progression was observed in roughly twelve. Cryopreserved peripheral blood mononuclear cells were collected at three points: before therapy, at response, and at either sustained remission or disease progression. Results the study describes overall, beyond this receptor: Sampling times were not matched between patients in sustained remission and patients whose disease was progressing, and lymph node repertoires were not examined. Baseline clonality exceeded that of age-matched healthy donors and correlated strongly with circulating CD8+ T-cell counts. Public clonotypes were rare and either contracted or stayed stable during treatment, and the rise in clonality at ibrutinib response reflected the expansion of private clonotypes. Clonality increased at ibrutinib response, stayed stable in sustained remission, and fell back toward baseline at progression.

In the germline V gene, CDR1 corresponds to LGHNA and CDR2 to YNFKEQ. V loses 4 bases, J loses 6 bases, and the germline ends lie 23 bases apart. The CDR3 runs 17 amino acids, cysteine and phenylalanine included. Only the CDR3 part of the read is kept: 51 bases, read in frame from the first base. Sequencing used PBMCs, obtained after 24 months of ibrutinib treatment. The V and J segments used are TRBV4-2 and TRBJ2-3, with the D call perhaps TRBD1 or TRBD2, as 5 bases match in each case. The receptor was isolated from a human donor with chronic lymphocytic leukemia. The nucleotide sequence reads TGTGCCAGCAGCCGAGGCAACCGGGACCCCGGTAGGGATACGCAGTATTTT. Translated, it gives CASSRGNRDPGRDTQYF.